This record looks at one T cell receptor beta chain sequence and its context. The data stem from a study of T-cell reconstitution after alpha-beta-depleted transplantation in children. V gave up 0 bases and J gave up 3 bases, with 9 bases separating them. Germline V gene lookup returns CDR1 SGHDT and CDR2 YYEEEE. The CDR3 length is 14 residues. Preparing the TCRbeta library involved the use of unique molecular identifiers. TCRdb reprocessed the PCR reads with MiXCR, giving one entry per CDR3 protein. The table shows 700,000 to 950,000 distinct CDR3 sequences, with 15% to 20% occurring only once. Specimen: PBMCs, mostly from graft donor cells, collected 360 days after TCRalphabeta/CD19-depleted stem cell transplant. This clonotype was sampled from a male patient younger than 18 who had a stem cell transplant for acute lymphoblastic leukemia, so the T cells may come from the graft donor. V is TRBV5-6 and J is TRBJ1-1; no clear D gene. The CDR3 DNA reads TGTGCCAGCAGCTTGGAGCCCTTTGACACTGAAGCTTTCTTT. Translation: CASSLEPFDTEAFF. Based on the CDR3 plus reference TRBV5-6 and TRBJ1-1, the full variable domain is DAGVTQSPTHLIKTRGQQVTLRCSPKSGHDTVSWYQQALGQGPQFIFQYYEEEERQRGNFPDRFSGHQFPNYSSELNVNALLLGDSALYLCASSLEPFDTEAFFGQGTRLTVV.